Presented here are 24 T cell receptor beta chains from one specimen sequenced in a study of T cells in Graves' hyperthyroidism and ophthalmopathy. TCR beta CDR3 regions were amplified from RNA transcripts. Primed by the HTBI set, a first-round RT-PCR was run on the TCR CDR3. TCRdb reprocessed the multiplex PCR reads via MiXCR and lists one record per CDR3 protein. The sample contains 30,000 to 35,000 distinct CDR3 sequences, about 53% of which appear only once. Sequencing was carried out using blood. These receptors were obtained from a woman between 40 and 55 years old with Graves' ophthalmopathy.

The V gene is TRBV10-1, the J gene TRBJ2-3; weak D call: TRBD1 (6 bases). Germline CDR1 reads WNHNN; CDR2 reads SYGVQD (reference sequence). The CDR3 spans 12 residues. Trimming cost V 10 bases and J 4 bases, with 12 bases left between them. This chain's CDR3 is CATARGSDTQYF. CDR3 in DNA: TGCGCCACGGCCAGGGGATCAGATACGCAGTATTTT.

This sequence joins TRBV7-2 and TRBJ2-3; TRBD2 matches at 9 bases. This CDR3 comprises 15 residues. Unmatched junction bases numbered 13, after V lost 4 bases and J lost 11 bases. CDR1 is SGHTA and CDR2 is FQGNSA in the germline V gene. CDR3 DNA sequence: TGTGCCAGCAGCTCGTTTGCGGGAGGGCCAAATGAGCAGTATTTT. Translating gives CASSSFAGGPNEQYF.

V usage is TRBV7-2 and J usage is TRBJ2-1, with 7 bases fitting TRBD2. Germline V gene sequence: CDR1 SGHTA, CDR2 FQGNSA. The CDR3 spans 16 residues. V shed 4 bases, J shed 5 bases, and the junction held 11 bases outside the gene matches. CDR3 bases: TGTGCCAGCAGCTCCCGGGAGAGCGGGGTTCACAATGAGCAGTTCTTC. It translates to CASSSRESGVHNEQFF.

At least ten counts were recorded for this clonotype. The chain is built from TRBV6-2 or TRBV6-3 and TRBJ2-5, with unresolved D. The germline V and J ends were trimmed by 3 bases and 14 bases, with 28 bases remaining between them. Germline V gives CDR1 MNHEY, CDR2 SVGEGT. The CDR3 extends over 16 amino acids. As DNA, the CDR3 is TGTGCCAGCAGTTATTCCTTGATACCAGATCTAACAAGAATTTACTTC. This codes for CASSYSLIPDLTRIYF.

This clonotype was observed once. The V gene is TRBV7-3, the J gene TRBJ1-1; D is undetermined. CDR3 length: 14 residues. V shed 5 bases and J shed 7 bases, with 17 bases lying between them. CDR1 is SGHTA and CDR2 is FQGTGA in the germline V gene. CDR3 sequence (DNA): TGTGCCAGCAGCCCGCCGACGGCGTACAATGAAGCTTTCTTT. Its translation is CASSPPTAYNEAFF. The complete variable domain, with remaining parts taken from reference TRBV7-3 and TRBJ1-1, reads GAGVSQTPSNKVTEKGKYVELRCDPISGHTALYWYRQSLGQGPEFLIYFQGTGAADDSGLPNDRFFAVRPEGSVSTLKIQRTERGDSAVYLCASSPPTAYNEAFFGQGTRLTVV.

The sample holds many counts of this clonotype. V usage is TRBV12-3 or TRBV12-4 and J usage is TRBJ2-5; 8 bases match TRBD2. Unmatched junction bases numbered 6, after V lost 4 bases and J lost 5 bases. There are 14 residues in the CDR3. In nucleotides, the CDR3 is TGTGCCAGCAGTTCCCCGGGACTAGACGAGACCCAGTACTTC. Translating it yields CASSSPGLDETQYF.

This clonotype was counted many times. The chain is built from TRBV7-2 and TRBJ2-3; 9 bases align to TRBD2. Germline V CDR1 and CDR2: SGHTA, FQGNSA. The CDR3 consists of 17 residues. V dropped 4 bases and J dropped 4; count of bases not matched to a gene: 12. In DNA, the CDR3 is TGTGCCAGCAGCTCGACTAGCGGCCCCCTCTCCGCAGATACGCAGTATTTT. As protein: CASSSTSGPLSADTQYF.

J is TRBJ2-6 and V is TRBV19; the D gene could be TRBD1 or TRBD2 (7 bases each). CDR1 and CDR2 (germline): LNHDA, SQIVND (reference sequence). The CDR3 covers 24 residues. The V and J ends lost 3 bases and 0 bases respectively, with 33 bases between them. The DNA for the CDR3 is TGTGCCAGTAGTATCTTAGGGTCAGGGGGTCGACGACCGGGGGGTTACTCTGGGGCCAACGTCCTGACTTTC. Translated, it gives CASSILGSGGRRPGGYSGANVLTF.

This clonotype showed up many times. The chain has TRBV6-1 and TRBJ1-1; D is possibly TRBD1 (5 bases). The germline V gene has CDR1 MNHNS and CDR2 SASEGT. The CDR3 spans 12 residues. Trimming took 7 bases from V and 11 from J, leaving 17 bases between them. CDR3 DNA: TGTGCCAGCAACCCGGACACCGCGTCGGCTTTCTTT. This sequence encodes CASNPDTASAFF.

This chain connects TRBV6-6 to TRBJ2-3; TRBD1 agrees at 9 bases. There are 16 residues in the CDR3. The junction had 11 bases not matched to a gene; V was cut back by 5 bases and J by 5 bases. The germline V gene encodes CDR1 MNHNY and CDR2 SVGAGI (reference sequence). CDR3 sequence reads: CASSGRTGGAGDTQYF. Here the CDR3 DNA reads TGTGCCAGCAGTGGTAGAACAGGGGGCGCCGGAGATACGCAGTATTTT.

This clonotype is classed as medium-sized. The V call is TRBV15, the J call TRBJ1-6; D might be TRBD1 (6 bases). The CDR3 is 14 amino acids. The V end lost 4 bases, the J end lost 6 bases, and 10 bases lay between the germline ends. Germline V gene lookup returns CDR1 LNHNV and CDR2 YYDKDF (reference sequence). The CDR3 sequence is CATSTGQINSPLHF. The CDR3 DNA reads TGTGCCACCAGCACCGGACAGATTAATTCACCCCTCCACTTT.

This clonotype has ten or more counts. This rearrangement joins TRBV12-3 or TRBV12-4 to TRBJ1-2; possible D gene TRBD1, 5 bases. This CDR3 is built from 15 residues. V dropped 3 bases and J dropped 8 bases, with 19 bases sitting between them. CDR3 sequence: CASSFNSGASRGYTF. The DNA of the CDR3 is TGTGCCAGCAGTTTCAACTCCGGGGCCAGCAGGGGCTACACCTTC.

This clonotype was recorded many times. V is TRBV6-1 and J is TRBJ2-5; D may be TRBD2 (7 bases). With 7 bases removed from V and 3 bases from J, the gap between germline ends came to 18 bases. CDR1 and CDR2 (germline): MNHNS, SASEGT. The CDR3 sequence is 15 residues long. CDR3 sequence reads: CASTGGGSGKETQYF. CDR3 nucleotides: TGTGCCAGCACCGGGGGCGGGAGTGGAAAAGAGACCCAGTACTTC.

The chain uses TRBV2 and TRBJ2-3; maybe TRBD2 (6 bases). Germline V gene data show CDR1 as SNHLY and CDR2 as FYNNEI. This CDR3 region has 15 residues. Trimming removed 8 bases at V and 2 bases at J, with 17 bases between. The CDR3 DNA is TGTGCCAGCGGCTCGCTAGCGATGAACACAGATACGCAGTATTTT. Protein sequence: CASGSLAMNTDTQYF.

CDR3 nucleotide sequence: TGTGCCAGCAGCTTTCCCTCTACTAGCTCTCAGTTCTTC. Its translation: CASSFPSTSSQFF. The genes are TRBV7-9 and TRBJ2-1, with a tentative D call TRBD2 (6 bases). Germline-derived CDR1 and CDR2 are SEHNR and FQNEAQ (reference sequence). The CDR3 is made up of 13 amino acids. The V end was cut by 3 bases, the J end by 13 bases, with 16 bases between.

This clonotype was picked up many times. The chain is built from TRBV5-8 and TRBJ1-2; maybe TRBD1 (6 bases). The CDR3 consists of 15 residues. V shed 3 bases and J shed 2 bases, with 14 bases lying between them. Germline V gene lookup returns CDR1 SGHTS and CDR2 YDEGEE. CDR3 residues: CASSYQVGGNYGYTF. CDR3 bases: TGTGCCAGCAGCTATCAAGTAGGGGGGAACTATGGCTACACCTTC.

The rearrangement links TRBV6-4 to TRBJ2-3; maybe TRBD2 (6 bases). The CDR3 covers 13 residues. The V and J ends lost 4 bases and 2 bases respectively, with 7 bases between them. The V gene's germline CDR1 is MRHNA and CDR2 SNTAGT. CDR3 nucleotide sequence: TGTGCCAGCAGTGCTAGCGACACAGATACGCAGTATTTT. It codes for CASSASDTDTQYF.

The rearrangement uses TRBV6-4 and TRBJ1-6; TRBD1 might be the D (5 bases). V was shortened by 3 bases and J by 12 bases, with 12 bases between the two germline ends. CDR1 is MRHNA and CDR2 is SNTAGT in the germline V gene. The CDR3 sequence is 13 residues long. CDR3: CASSEEARGPLHF. The CDR3 nucleotides read TGTGCCAGCAGTGAGGAGGCTAGGGGACCCCTCCACTTT.

The rearrangement uses TRBV19 and TRBJ2-1; D gene ambiguous. Germline V gives CDR1 LNHDA, CDR2 SQIVND (reference sequence). CDR3 size: 13 residues. The V end was cut by 1 base, the J end by 8 bases, with 9 bases between. CDR3 nucleotides: TGTGCCAGTAGTATAGTGGAAGGATATGAGCAGTTCTTC. Translation gives CASSIVEGYEQFF.

This clonotype was seen at least ten times. This sequence joins TRBV20-1 and TRBJ2-5; TRBD1 agrees at 12 bases. The CDR3 covers 19 residues. V lost 7 bases and J lost 4; bases outside the gene matches: 22. The germline V gene has CDR1 DFQATT and CDR2 SNEGSKA (reference sequence). CDR3 nucleotide sequence: TGCAGTGGCGAGGCGATACTAAGAAAGGGACAGGGGGCCGCAGAGACCCAGTACTTC. Its protein product is CSGEAILRKGQGAAETQYF.

This clonotype was counted once. A single base separates this from a much larger clone, so it may be a read error. No conserved phenylalanine or tryptophan is present at the end of the CDR3, so a read error is the likely explanation. CDR3 nucleotides: TGCGCCAGCAGCCTACGGACTAGCGGGGGGGCGGGGCACAATGAGCAGTTCCTC. Amino acids: CASSLRTSGGAGHNEQFL. The chain couples TRBV4-1 to TRBJ2-1; 15 nucleotides match TRBD2. The CDR3 runs to 18 residues. The germline V gene has CDR1 MGHRA and CDR2 YSYEKL. J lost 5 bases, V lost 4 bases, and 9 bases had no gene match.

The rearrangement links TRBV6-5 to TRBJ1-2; tentative D call: TRBD1 (6 bases). The length of the CDR3 is 10 residues. Trimming left V 10 bases short and J 12 bases short, with 15 bases between. CDR1 is MNHEY, CDR2 SVGAGI, per germline. The DNA of the CDR3 is TGTGCCATCAGGGACATTGGAAACACCTTC. This translates into CAIRDIGNTF.

This clonotype rates as medium-sized (0.01 to 0.1%). The gene calls are TRBV20-1 and TRBJ1-2; 9 positions match TRBD1. V was clipped by 6 bases and J by 8 bases; unmatched bases: 10. The germline CDR1 and CDR2 sequences are DFQATT and SNEGSKA (reference sequence). The CDR3 sequence is 13 residues long. The chain's CDR3 is CSASTGGRYGYTF. DNA of the CDR3: TGCAGTGCATCTACAGGGGGCCGATACGGCTACACCTTC.

With regard to this clonotype: The germline gene is not matched at one end of the junction; a read error may be the cause. The chain is built from TRBV19 and TRBJ2-7, with 9 bases identical to TRBD2. Germline V gene sequence: CDR1 LNHDA, CDR2 SQIVND (reference sequence). The length of the CDR3 is 12 residues. The CDR3 spells CASSILAGPENF. In DNA, the CDR3 is TGTGCCAGTAGTATTCTAGCGGGACCTGAAAACTTC.